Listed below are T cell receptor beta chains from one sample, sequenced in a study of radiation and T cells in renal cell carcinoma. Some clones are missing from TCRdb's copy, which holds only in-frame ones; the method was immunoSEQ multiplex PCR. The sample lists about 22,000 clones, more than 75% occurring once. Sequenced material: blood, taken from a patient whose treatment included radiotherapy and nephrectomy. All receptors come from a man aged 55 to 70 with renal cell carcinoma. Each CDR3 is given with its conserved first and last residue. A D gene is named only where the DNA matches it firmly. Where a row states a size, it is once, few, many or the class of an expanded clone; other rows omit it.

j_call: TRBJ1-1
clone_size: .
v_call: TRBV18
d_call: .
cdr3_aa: CASSPSRLDTEAFF
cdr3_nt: TGTGCCAGCTCACCAAGCAGGCTTGACACTGAAGCTTTCTTT

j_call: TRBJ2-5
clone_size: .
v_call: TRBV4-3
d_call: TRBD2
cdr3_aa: CASSQDYSGRGETQYF
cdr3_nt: TGCGCCAGCAGCCAAGATTATAGCGGGAGAGGGGAGACCCAGTACTTC

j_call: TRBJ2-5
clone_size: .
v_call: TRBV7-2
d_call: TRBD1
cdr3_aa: CASRSGTAVQETQYF
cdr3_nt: TGTGCCAGCAGATCAGGGACAGCGGTCCAAGAGACCCAGTACTTC

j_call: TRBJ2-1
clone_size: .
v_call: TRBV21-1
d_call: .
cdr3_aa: CASSVLLATSDNEQFF
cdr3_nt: TGTGCCAGCAGTGTACTTTTAGCTACTTCCGACAATGAGCAGTTCTTC

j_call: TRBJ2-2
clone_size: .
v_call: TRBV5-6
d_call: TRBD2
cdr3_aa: CASSPRLAADTGELFF
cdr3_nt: TGTGCCAGCAGCCCGCGCCTAGCGGCTGACACCGGGGAGCTGTTTTTT

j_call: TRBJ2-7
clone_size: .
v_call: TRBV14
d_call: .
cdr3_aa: CASSPHSLGDNEQYF
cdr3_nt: TGTGCCAGCAGCCCACATAGTCTCGGAGATAACGAGCAGTACTTC

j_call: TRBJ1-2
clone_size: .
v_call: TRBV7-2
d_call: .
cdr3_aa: CASSSQPRGSDYGYTF
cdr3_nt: TGTGCCAGCAGCTCCCAGCCCAGGGGAAGTGACTATGGCTACACCTTC

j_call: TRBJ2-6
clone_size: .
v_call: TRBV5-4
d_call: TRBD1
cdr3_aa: CASSRGQGAGGANVLTF
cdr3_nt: TGTGCCAGCAGCAGGGGACAGGGGGCGGGTGGGGCCAACGTCCTGACTTTC

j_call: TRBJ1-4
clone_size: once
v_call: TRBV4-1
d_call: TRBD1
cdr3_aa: CASSKGPGQGKEKLFF
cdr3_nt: TGCGCCAGCAGCAAGGGCCCGGGACAGGGGAAAGAAAAACTGTTTTTT

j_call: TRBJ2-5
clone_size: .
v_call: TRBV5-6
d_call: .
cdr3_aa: CASVLRGLGETQYF
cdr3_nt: TGTGCCAGCGTGCTACGGGGGCTGGGGGAGACCCAGTACTTC

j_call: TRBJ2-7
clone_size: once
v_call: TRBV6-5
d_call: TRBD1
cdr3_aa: CASSPDGQGAREQYF
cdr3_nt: TGTGCCAGCAGTCCAGATGGACAGGGGGCTCGGGAGCAGTACTTC

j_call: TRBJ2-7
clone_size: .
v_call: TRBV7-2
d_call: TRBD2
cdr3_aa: CASSSVTSGTEQYF
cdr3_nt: TGTGCCAGCAGCTCCGTGACTAGCGGGACCGAGCAGTACTTC

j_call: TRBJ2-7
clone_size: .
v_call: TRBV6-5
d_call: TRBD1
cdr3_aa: CASRDREGQYF
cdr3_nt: TGTGCCAGCAGAGACAGGGAAGGGCAGTACTTC

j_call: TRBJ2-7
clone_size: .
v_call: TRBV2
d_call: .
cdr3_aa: CASSDVEGPYEQYF
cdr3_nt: TGTGCCAGCAGTGATGTGGAGGGTCCGTACGAGCAGTACTTC

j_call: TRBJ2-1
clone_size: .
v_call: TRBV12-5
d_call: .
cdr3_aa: CASGPDYNEQFF
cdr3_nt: TGTGCTAGTGGCCCGGACTACAATGAGCAGTTCTTC

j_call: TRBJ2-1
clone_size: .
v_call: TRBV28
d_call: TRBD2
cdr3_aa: CASSLRTSRIYHAYNEQFF
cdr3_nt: TGTGCCAGCAGTTTAAGGACTAGCAGGATATACCACGCCTACAATGAGCAGTTCTTC

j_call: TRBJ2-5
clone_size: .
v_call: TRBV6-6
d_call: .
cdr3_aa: CASSYIGETQYF
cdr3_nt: TGTGCCAGCAGTTACATTGGGGAGACCCAGTACTTC

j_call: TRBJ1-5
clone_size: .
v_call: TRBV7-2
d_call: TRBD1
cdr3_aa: CASSREQGFSQPQHF
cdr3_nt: TGTGCCAGCAGCCGGGAACAGGGGTTTAGTCAGCCCCAGCATTTT

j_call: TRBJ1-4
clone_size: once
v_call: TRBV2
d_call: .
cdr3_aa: CASSGQGGVEKLFF
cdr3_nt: TGTGCCAGCAGTGGCCAGGGAGGGGTTGAAAAACTGTTTTTT

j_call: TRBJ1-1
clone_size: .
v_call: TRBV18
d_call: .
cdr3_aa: CASSQRREGTEAFF
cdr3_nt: TGTGCCAGCTCACAGAGGAGGGAGGGAACTGAAGCTTTCTTT

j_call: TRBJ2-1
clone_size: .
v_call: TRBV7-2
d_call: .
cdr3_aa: CASTRNRAGANNEQFF
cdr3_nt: TGTGCCAGCACACGTAATAGGGCCGGGGCCAACAATGAGCAGTTCTTC

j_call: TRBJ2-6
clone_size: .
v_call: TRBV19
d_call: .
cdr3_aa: CASSIFASGANVLTF
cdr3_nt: TGTGCCAGTAGTATTTTCGCCTCTGGGGCCAACGTCCTGACTTTC

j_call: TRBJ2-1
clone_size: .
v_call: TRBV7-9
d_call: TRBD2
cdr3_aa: CASSELAGGYNEQFF
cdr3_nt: TGTGCCAGCAGCGAACTAGCGGGAGGTTACAATGAGCAGTTCTTC

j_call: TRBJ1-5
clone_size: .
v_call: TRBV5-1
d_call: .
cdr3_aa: CASSLMGDQPQHF
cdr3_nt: TGCGCCAGCAGCCTAATGGGAGATCAGCCCCAGCATTTT

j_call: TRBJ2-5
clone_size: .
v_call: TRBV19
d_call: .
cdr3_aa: CASSITGTHQETQYF
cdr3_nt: TGTGCCAGTAGTATAACCGGGACACACCAAGAGACCCAGTACTTC

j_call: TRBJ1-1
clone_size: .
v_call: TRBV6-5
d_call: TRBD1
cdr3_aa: CASSLIWTGSNTEAFF
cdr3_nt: TGTGCCAGCAGTTTGATTTGGACAGGTTCGAACACTGAAGCTTTCTTT

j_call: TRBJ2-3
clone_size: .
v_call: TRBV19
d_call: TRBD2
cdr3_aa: CASSPPRGGFTDTQYF
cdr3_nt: TGTGCCAGTAGTCCACCCCGGGGGGGGTTCACAGATACGCAGTATTTT

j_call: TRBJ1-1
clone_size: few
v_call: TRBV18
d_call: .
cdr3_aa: CASSPQQGNTEAFF
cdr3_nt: TGTGCCAGCTCACCCCAGCAGGGGAACACTGAAGCTTTCTTT

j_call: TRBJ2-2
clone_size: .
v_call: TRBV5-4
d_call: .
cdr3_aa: CASSLVRGSGELFF
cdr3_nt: TGTGCCAGCAGCTTGGTTAGGGGAAGCGGGGAGCTGTTTTTT

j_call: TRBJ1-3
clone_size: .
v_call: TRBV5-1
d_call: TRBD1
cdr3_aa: CASSLDFQGASGNTIYF
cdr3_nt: TGCGCCAGCAGCTTGGATTTCCAGGGGGCTTCAGGAAACACCATATATTTT

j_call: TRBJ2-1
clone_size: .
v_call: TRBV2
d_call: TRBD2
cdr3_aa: CASTRTGTSGRDNEQFF
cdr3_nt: TGTGCCAGCACTCGAACCGGGACTAGCGGGAGGGACAATGAGCAGTTCTTC

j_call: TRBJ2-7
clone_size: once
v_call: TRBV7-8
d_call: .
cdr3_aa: CASSLVREQYF
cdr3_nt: TGTGCCAGCAGCTTAGTCCGCGAGCAGTACTTC

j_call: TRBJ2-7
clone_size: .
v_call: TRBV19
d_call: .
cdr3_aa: CASSIGPDYEQYF
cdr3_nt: TGTGCCAGTAGTATAGGGCCCGACTACGAGCAGTACTTC

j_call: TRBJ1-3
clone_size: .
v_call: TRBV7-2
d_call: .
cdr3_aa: CASSSRTLGNGNTIYF
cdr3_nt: TGTGCCAGCAGCTCCCGGACCCTCGGCAATGGAAACACCATATATTTT

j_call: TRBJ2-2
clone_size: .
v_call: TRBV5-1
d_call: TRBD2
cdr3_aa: CASSLVAGKNTGELFF
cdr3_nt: TGCGCCAGCAGCTTGGTAGCGGGGAAGAACACCGGGGAGCTGTTTTTT

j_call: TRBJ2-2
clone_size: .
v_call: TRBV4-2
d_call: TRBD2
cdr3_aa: CATGTSGRGDTGELFF
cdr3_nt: TGTGCCACCGGGACTAGCGGGAGGGGCGACACCGGGGAGCTGTTTTTT

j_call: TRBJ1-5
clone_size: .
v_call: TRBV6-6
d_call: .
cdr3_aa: CASSPGQLNQPQHF
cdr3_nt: TGTGCCAGCAGTCCCGGACAGCTCAATCAGCCCCAGCATTTT

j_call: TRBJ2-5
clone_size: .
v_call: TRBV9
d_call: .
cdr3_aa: CASSVVPGLGETQYF
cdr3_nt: TGTGCCAGCAGCGTAGTACCGGGACTTGGAGAGACCCAGTACTTC

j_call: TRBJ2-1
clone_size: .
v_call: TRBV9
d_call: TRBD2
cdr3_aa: CASSVGDGSGGREQFF
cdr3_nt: TGTGCCAGCAGCGTAGGGGATGGTAGCGGGGGACGGGAGCAGTTCTTC

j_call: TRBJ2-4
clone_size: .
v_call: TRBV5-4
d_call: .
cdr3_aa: CATHRGGRAGENIQYF
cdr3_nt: TGTGCCACCCACCGCGGCGGCAGGGCTGGGGAAAACATTCAGTACTTC

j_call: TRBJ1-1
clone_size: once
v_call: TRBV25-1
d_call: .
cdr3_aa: CASSEMGNTEAFF
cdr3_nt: TGTGCCAGCAGTGAAATGGGAAATACTGAAGCTTTCTTT

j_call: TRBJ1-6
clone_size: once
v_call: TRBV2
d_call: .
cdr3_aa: CASEGGSPLHF
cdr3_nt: TGTGCCAGTGAGGGGGGATCACCCCTCCACTTT

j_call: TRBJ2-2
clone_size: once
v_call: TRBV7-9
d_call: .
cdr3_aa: CAWDGLSTGELFF
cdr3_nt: TGTGCCTGGGACGGACTTTCCACCGGGGAGCTGTTTTTT

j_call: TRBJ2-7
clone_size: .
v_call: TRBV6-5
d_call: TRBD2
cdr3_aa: CASGPLAGAYEQYF
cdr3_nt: TGTGCCAGCGGACCATTAGCGGGAGCCTACGAGCAGTACTTC

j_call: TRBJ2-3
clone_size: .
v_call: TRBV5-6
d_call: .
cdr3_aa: CASSLASNTASTDTQYF
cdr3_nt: TGTGCCAGCAGCTTGGCATCAAATACCGCTAGCACAGATACGCAGTATTTT

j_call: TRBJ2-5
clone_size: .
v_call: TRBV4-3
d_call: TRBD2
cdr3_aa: CASSQVSSGTGEQYF
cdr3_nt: TGCGCCAGCAGCCAAGTCAGTAGCGGGACGGGTGAGCAGTACTTC

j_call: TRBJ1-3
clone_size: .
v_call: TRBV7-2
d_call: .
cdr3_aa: CASSLVAQTLDTIYF
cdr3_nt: TGTGCCAGCAGCTTAGTGGCACAGACGCTAGACACCATATATTTT

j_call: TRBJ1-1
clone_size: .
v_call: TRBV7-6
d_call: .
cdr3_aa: CASSRQGKANTEAFF
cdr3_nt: TGTGCCAGCAGCCGGCAGGGTAAGGCGAACACTGAAGCTTTCTTT

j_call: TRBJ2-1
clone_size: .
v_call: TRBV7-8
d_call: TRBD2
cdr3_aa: CASSLARGVDEQFF
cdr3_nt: TGTGCCAGCAGCTTAGCCCGGGGGGTGGATGAGCAGTTCTTC

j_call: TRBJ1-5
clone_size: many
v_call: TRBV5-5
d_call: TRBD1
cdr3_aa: CASRKDAGTAYSNQPQHF
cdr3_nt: TGTGCCAGCAGGAAGGATGCCGGGACAGCTTATAGCAATCAGCCCCAGCATTTT